These 30 T cell receptor beta chains were sequenced from one sample in a study of T cell responses to AZD1222 COVID-19 vaccine. The table came from immunoSEQ multiplex PCR; TCRdb's copy has only in-frame clones and leaves some out. This table holds roughly 200,000 clones, roughly 92% found once. This material consisted of peripheral blood, taken 28 days after the second AZD1222 dose. All receptors derive from an adult who received the AZD1222 COVID-19 vaccine.

The J gene is TRBJ2-4, the V gene TRBV5-1, with TRBD1 identical over 9 bases. The length of the CDR3 is 17 residues. Germline V gene sequence: CDR1 SGHRS, CDR2 YFSETQ. Trimming cost V 2 bases and J 5 bases; bases outside gene matches: 11. CDR3 sequence reads: CASSFFSGTGIQNIQYF. For the CDR3, the DNA is TGCGCCAGCAGCTTTTTCTCCGGGACAGGGATCCAAAACATTCAGTACTTC.

The chain recombines TRBV10-1 with TRBJ2-7; perhaps TRBD2 as D (6 bases). The germline gives CDR1 WNHNN, CDR2 SYGVQD (reference sequence). The CDR3 covers 11 residues. The V and J ends lost 8 bases and 3 bases respectively, with 8 bases between them. CDR3 in amino acids: CASWDFYEQYF. In DNA, the CDR3 is TGCGCCAGCTGGGACTTCTACGAGCAGTACTTC.

This rearrangement joins TRBV5-1 to TRBJ1-1, with TRBD1 matching 7 bases. Germline V CDR1 and CDR2: SGHRS, YFSETQ. CDR3 size: 15 residues. After removal of 4 bases from V and 10 bases from J, the junction contained 16 bases not matched to a gene. The CDR3 spells CASSPGGGDSVRAFF. For the CDR3, the DNA is TGCGCCAGCAGCCCCGGTGGAGGGGACAGCGTTCGAGCTTTCTTT.

The V and J genes are TRBV6-2 or TRBV6-3 and TRBJ2-5, with 9 bases matching TRBD1. Germline V CDR1 and CDR2: MNHEY, SVGEGT. V lost 0 bases and J lost 7; bases outside the gene matches: 6. The CDR3 totals 15 residues. CDR3 DNA sequence: TGTGCCAGCAGTTACTCCAGGACAGGGGCTGGGACCCAGTACTTC. This gives the protein CASSYSRTGAGTQYF.

The chain is built from TRBV2 and TRBJ2-7; 9 bases match TRBD1. With V trimmed by 5 bases and J by 2 bases, 13 bases remained unmatched. The germline V gene has CDR1 SNHLY and CDR2 FYNNEI. The CDR3 has 17 amino acids. In nucleotides, the CDR3 is TGTGCCAGCAGTCTTAACTCGGACAGGGGTCCGACCTACGAGCAGTACTTC. As protein: CASSLNSDRGPTYEQYF.

The chain has TRBV19 and TRBJ1-1; 8 bases agree with TRBD1. With V trimmed by 1 base and J by 3 bases, 4 bases remained unmatched. There are 15 residues in the CDR3. Per germline, CDR1 LNHDA and CDR2 SQIVND (reference sequence). The CDR3 DNA sequence: TGTGCCAGTAGTATAGTTAACAGGGGGGACACTGAAGCTTTCTTT. Residues: CASSIVNRGDTEAFF.

This clone was recorded only once. The CDR3: CASSLTETYTEAFF. The CDR3 region has the DNA TGTGCCAGCAGTTTGACAGAAACCTACACTGAAGCTTTCTTT. This chain links TRBV27 with TRBJ1-1; D possibly corresponds to TRBD1 (5 bases). V was pared by 3 bases and J by 3 bases, with 11 bases between. The germline V gene encodes CDR1 MNHEY and CDR2 SMNVEV (reference sequence). The CDR3 length is 14 residues.

This clone was found a few times. The chain has TRBV4-1 and TRBJ2-2; no reliable D call. The germline V and J ends were trimmed by 4 bases and 0 bases, with 9 bases remaining between them. Germline CDR1 is MGHRA and CDR2 is YSYEKL. CDR3 length equals 15 residues. CDR3 sequence reads: CASSRTDANTGELFF. The DNA of the CDR3 is TGCGCCAGCAGCCGCACCGATGCGAACACCGGGGAGCTGTTTTTT.

The chain is built from TRBV10-1 and TRBJ2-5; 8 nucleotides line up with TRBD1. The germline gives CDR1 WNHNN, CDR2 SYGVQD (reference sequence). The CDR3 contains 16 residues. Trimming removed 0 bases from V and 6 bases from J; junction bases left unmatched: 9. The CDR3 spells CASSESTPGQVKTQYF. The DNA for the CDR3 is TGCGCCAGCAGTGAGTCAACCCCGGGACAGGTAAAGACCCAGTACTTC.

V usage is TRBV5-4 and J usage is TRBJ1-6, with D tentatively TRBD1 (5 bases). CDR1 is SGHNT, CDR2 YYREEE, per germline (reference sequence). Trimming removed 5 bases from V and 6 bases from J, with 15 bases in between. CDR3 length: 15 residues. The CDR3 sequence: CASSSQGPINSPLHF. In DNA form, the CDR3 reads TGTGCCAGCAGTTCCCAGGGACCGATTAATTCACCCCTCCACTTT.

This CDR3 is CASSQLAGDTQYF. The CDR3 nucleotides read TGTGCCAGCAGCCAACTAGCTGGAGATACGCAGTATTTT. This chain joins TRBV7-3 and TRBJ2-3, with a possible D match to TRBD2 (6 bases). The V end was cut by 5 bases, the J end by 5 bases, with 11 bases between. CDR1 is SGHTA, CDR2 FQGTGA, per germline. The CDR3 extends over 13 amino acids.

V and J are TRBV27 and TRBJ1-6; D ambiguous. CDR1 is MNHEY, CDR2 SMNVEV, per germline (reference sequence). CDR3 length equals 17 residues. Trimming removed 6 bases from V and 1 base from J, with 16 bases in between. DNA for the CDR3: TGTGCCAGCAGGCCGACCGTCTCTAGGTCCTATAATTCACCCCTCCACTTT. Its protein is CASRPTVSRSYNSPLHF.

The V call is TRBV5-4, the J call TRBJ1-2, with D unresolved. With 4 bases removed from V and 6 bases from J, the gap between germline ends came to 16 bases. This CDR3 contains 14 residues. CDR1 SGHNT and CDR2 YYREEE come from the germline V gene (reference sequence). This CDR3 is CASSRPGTNNGYTF. The DNA for the CDR3 is TGTGCCAGCAGCCGCCCTGGTACTAATAATGGCTACACCTTC.

The chain uses TRBV6-5 and TRBJ2-7; D call uncertain. The CDR3 covers 13 residues. V was pared by 6 bases and J by 0 bases, with 9 bases between. Germline V gene lookup returns CDR1 MNHEY and CDR2 SVGAGI. CDR3 sequence reads: CASRQDNSYEQYF. The CDR3 DNA follows: TGTGCCAGCAGACAAGACAACTCCTACGAGCAGTACTTC.

J is TRBJ1-6 and V is TRBV14; 7 positions agree with TRBD1. The junction had 6 bases not matched to a gene; V was cut back by 1 base and J by 6 bases. CDR1 and CDR2 from the germline V gene are SGHDN and FVKESK. The CDR3 has 16 residues. The DNA of the CDR3 is TGTGCCAGCAGCCAAGGGTCAACAGGGGTTAATTCACCCCTCCACTTT. Encoded protein: CASSQGSTGVNSPLHF. Using reference TRBV14 and TRBJ1-6 for the parts outside the CDR3, the full variable domain is EAGVTQFPSHSVIEKGQTVTLRCDPISGHDNLYWYRRVMGKEIKFLLHFVKESKQDESGMPNNRFLAERTGGTYSTLKVQPAELEDSGVYFCASSQGSTGVNSPLHFGNGTRLTVT.

This chain joins TRBV10-1 and TRBJ2-5, with TRBD1 identical over 8 bases. The CDR3 has 15 amino acids. Germline CDR1 reads WNHNN; CDR2 reads SYGVQD (reference sequence). Losses at the gene ends were 3 bases for V and 1 base for J; bases not matched to a gene: 4. The CDR3 DNA sequence: TGCGCCAGCAGTGACAGGGGGCCTTGCCAAGAGACCCAGTACTTC. Protein product: CASSDRGPCQETQYF.

J is TRBJ2-7 and V is TRBV5-1; D may be TRBD1 (5 bases). The CDR3 covers 15 residues. Germline CDR1 and CDR2: SGHRS and YFSETQ. Trimming pared 4 bases from V and 0 bases from J, leaving 14 bases between. The CDR3 coding sequence is TGCGCCAGCAGCCCAGGACACAGGAGCTCCTACGAGCAGTACTTC. It codes for CASSPGHRSSYEQYF.

The gene calls are TRBV5-1 and TRBJ2-5; TRBD2 matches at 9 bases. The V gene's germline CDR1 is SGHRS and CDR2 YFSETQ. The CDR3 has 17 residues. V was pared by 2 bases and J by 3 bases, with 11 bases of the junction left unmatched. This CDR3 is CASSLSSGGRSEETQYF. CDR3 in DNA: TGCGCCAGCAGCTTATCCAGCGGGGGGAGATCGGAAGAGACCCAGTACTTC.

The chain employs TRBV4-1 and TRBJ2-7; 7 bases align to TRBD2. The junction had 7 bases not matched to a gene; V was cut back by 4 bases and J by 1 base. The length of the CDR3 is 15 residues. Germline CDR1 reads MGHRA; CDR2 reads YSYEKL. The CDR3 region is CASSPEASGSYEQYF. CDR3 DNA sequence: TGCGCCAGCAGCCCCGAGGCTAGCGGTTCCTACGAGCAGTACTTC.

The genes are TRBV6-2 or TRBV6-3 and TRBJ2-5; D possibly corresponds to TRBD2 (6 bases). The CDR3 totals 12 residues. V shed 5 bases and J shed 7 bases, with 11 bases lying between them. Germline V gene data show CDR1 as MNHEY and CDR2 as SVGEGT. The CDR3 DNA sequence: TGTGCCAGCAGTCGGGCCGGGGGGACCCAGTACTTC. It is translated as CASSRAGGTQYF.

This clone was detected only a few times. This sequence joins TRBV28 and TRBJ1-6, with D possibly being TRBD1 (5 bases). The CDR3 is 16 residues long. V lost 3 bases and J 4 bases, leaving 13 bases between the germline ends. In germline, CDR1 is MDHEN, CDR2 SYDVKM. The CDR3 coding sequence is TGTGCCAGCAGTTTGGGCAGGAGGGGATATAATTCACCCCTCCACTTT. This sequence encodes CASSLGRRGYNSPLHF. Full variable domain (rest looked up from reference TRBV28 and TRBJ1-6): DVKVTQSSRYLVKRTGEKVFLECVQDMDHENMFWYRQDPGLGLRLIYFSYDVKMKEKGDIPEGYSVSREKKERFSLILESASTNQTSMYLCASSLGRRGYNSPLHFGNGTRLTVT.

The chain joins TRBV5-1 to TRBJ2-2; 12 bases map to TRBD1. The V and J ends lost 4 bases and 4 bases, in that order; junction bases with no gene match: 2. Germline values: CDR1 SGHRS, CDR2 YFSETQ. The CDR3 is 15 residues long. CDR3 in amino acids: CASSRDRGRTGELFF. CDR3 in DNA: TGCGCCAGCAGCCGGGACAGGGGGCGCACCGGGGAGCTGTTTTTT.

The gene calls are TRBV2 and TRBJ2-7; D is undetermined. V was pared by 7 bases and J by 0 bases, with 13 bases between. Germline CDR1 is SNHLY and CDR2 is FYNNEI. The CDR3 is 14 residues long. For the CDR3, the DNA is TGTGCCAGCATGGGCTTGACGTTCTCCTACGAGCAGTACTTC. Its translation is CASMGLTFSYEQYF. The variable domain in full, completed from reference TRBV2 and TRBJ2-7, reads EPEVTQTPSHQVTQMGQEVILRCVPISNHLYFYWYRQILGQKVEFLVSFYNNEISEKSEIFDDQFSVERPDGSNFTLKIRSTKLEDSAMYFCASMGLTFSYEQYFGPGTRLTVT.

The CDR3 reads CASSLGTATDTQYF. The CDR3 DNA is TGTGCCAGTAGTTTGGGGACCGCTACAGATACGCAGTATTTT. The V call is TRBV19, the J call TRBJ2-3; either TRBD1 or TRBD2 may supply D (5 bases each). Trimming shortened V by 5 bases and J by 3 bases, and 12 bases separated the two germline ends. The V gene's germline CDR1 is LNHDA and CDR2 SQIVND (reference sequence). CDR3 size: 14 residues.

The chain links TRBV20-1 to TRBJ2-7, with a possible D match to TRBD2 (5 bases). The germline gives CDR1 DFQATT, CDR2 SNEGSKA (reference sequence). This CDR3 has 13 amino acids. The V gene lost 3 bases and the J gene lost 6 bases, with 15 bases spanning the gap. This CDR3 reads CSASQRGRSEQYF. The CDR3 nucleotides are TGCAGTGCTAGTCAACGGGGAAGATCCGAGCAGTACTTC.

The V call is TRBV27, the J call TRBJ2-7; tentatively, D is TRBD1 (6 bases). CDR3 length equals 13 residues. V was shortened by 3 bases and J by 5 bases, with 11 bases between the two germline ends. Per the germline V gene, CDR1 is MNHEY and CDR2 is SMNVEV (reference sequence). CDR3 in DNA: TGTGCCAGCAGTTTCAGGGGTCAAAACGAGCAGTACTTC. Protein: CASSFRGQNEQYF.

The J gene is TRBJ1-5, the V gene TRBV18; 12 positions agree with TRBD1. The CDR3 contains 17 residues. V was pared by 6 bases and J by 1 base, with 7 bases of the junction left unmatched. Germline CDR1 KGHSH, CDR2 LQKENI. The CDR3 DNA is TGTGCCAGCTCGCAAACGGGACAGGGGGCGAGCAATCAGCCCCAGCATTTT. It yields the protein CASSQTGQGASNQPQHF.

This chain links TRBV29-1 with TRBJ1-1; D is ambiguous. CDR1 is SQVTM and CDR2 is ANQGSEA in the germline V gene. The V end lost 7 bases, the J end lost 1 base, and 10 bases lay between the germline ends. This CDR3 spans 12 amino acids. CDR3 loop: CSASGGNTEAFF. The CDR3 DNA reads TGCAGCGCCTCGGGAGGGAACACTGAAGCTTTCTTT.

V is TRBV7-3 and J is TRBJ1-3; D gene uncertain. V was pared by 1 base and J by 2 bases, with 9 bases between. The CDR3 runs 15 residues. CDR1 SGHTA and CDR2 FQGTGA come from the germline V gene. In DNA form, the CDR3 reads TGTGCCAGCAGCTTAATCCGTCGGACTGGAAACACCATATATTTT. Protein: CASSLIRRTGNTIYF.

V is TRBV7-2 and J is TRBJ2-1; D is perhaps TRBD2 (6 bases). There are 13 residues in the CDR3. V was trimmed by 4 bases and J by 10 bases, leaving 14 bases between them. CDR1 is SGHTA and CDR2 is FQGNSA in the germline V gene. CDR3 amino acids: CASSSRLDREQFF. The CDR3 DNA reads as TGTGCCAGCAGCTCCAGACTAGATAGGGAGCAGTTCTTC.